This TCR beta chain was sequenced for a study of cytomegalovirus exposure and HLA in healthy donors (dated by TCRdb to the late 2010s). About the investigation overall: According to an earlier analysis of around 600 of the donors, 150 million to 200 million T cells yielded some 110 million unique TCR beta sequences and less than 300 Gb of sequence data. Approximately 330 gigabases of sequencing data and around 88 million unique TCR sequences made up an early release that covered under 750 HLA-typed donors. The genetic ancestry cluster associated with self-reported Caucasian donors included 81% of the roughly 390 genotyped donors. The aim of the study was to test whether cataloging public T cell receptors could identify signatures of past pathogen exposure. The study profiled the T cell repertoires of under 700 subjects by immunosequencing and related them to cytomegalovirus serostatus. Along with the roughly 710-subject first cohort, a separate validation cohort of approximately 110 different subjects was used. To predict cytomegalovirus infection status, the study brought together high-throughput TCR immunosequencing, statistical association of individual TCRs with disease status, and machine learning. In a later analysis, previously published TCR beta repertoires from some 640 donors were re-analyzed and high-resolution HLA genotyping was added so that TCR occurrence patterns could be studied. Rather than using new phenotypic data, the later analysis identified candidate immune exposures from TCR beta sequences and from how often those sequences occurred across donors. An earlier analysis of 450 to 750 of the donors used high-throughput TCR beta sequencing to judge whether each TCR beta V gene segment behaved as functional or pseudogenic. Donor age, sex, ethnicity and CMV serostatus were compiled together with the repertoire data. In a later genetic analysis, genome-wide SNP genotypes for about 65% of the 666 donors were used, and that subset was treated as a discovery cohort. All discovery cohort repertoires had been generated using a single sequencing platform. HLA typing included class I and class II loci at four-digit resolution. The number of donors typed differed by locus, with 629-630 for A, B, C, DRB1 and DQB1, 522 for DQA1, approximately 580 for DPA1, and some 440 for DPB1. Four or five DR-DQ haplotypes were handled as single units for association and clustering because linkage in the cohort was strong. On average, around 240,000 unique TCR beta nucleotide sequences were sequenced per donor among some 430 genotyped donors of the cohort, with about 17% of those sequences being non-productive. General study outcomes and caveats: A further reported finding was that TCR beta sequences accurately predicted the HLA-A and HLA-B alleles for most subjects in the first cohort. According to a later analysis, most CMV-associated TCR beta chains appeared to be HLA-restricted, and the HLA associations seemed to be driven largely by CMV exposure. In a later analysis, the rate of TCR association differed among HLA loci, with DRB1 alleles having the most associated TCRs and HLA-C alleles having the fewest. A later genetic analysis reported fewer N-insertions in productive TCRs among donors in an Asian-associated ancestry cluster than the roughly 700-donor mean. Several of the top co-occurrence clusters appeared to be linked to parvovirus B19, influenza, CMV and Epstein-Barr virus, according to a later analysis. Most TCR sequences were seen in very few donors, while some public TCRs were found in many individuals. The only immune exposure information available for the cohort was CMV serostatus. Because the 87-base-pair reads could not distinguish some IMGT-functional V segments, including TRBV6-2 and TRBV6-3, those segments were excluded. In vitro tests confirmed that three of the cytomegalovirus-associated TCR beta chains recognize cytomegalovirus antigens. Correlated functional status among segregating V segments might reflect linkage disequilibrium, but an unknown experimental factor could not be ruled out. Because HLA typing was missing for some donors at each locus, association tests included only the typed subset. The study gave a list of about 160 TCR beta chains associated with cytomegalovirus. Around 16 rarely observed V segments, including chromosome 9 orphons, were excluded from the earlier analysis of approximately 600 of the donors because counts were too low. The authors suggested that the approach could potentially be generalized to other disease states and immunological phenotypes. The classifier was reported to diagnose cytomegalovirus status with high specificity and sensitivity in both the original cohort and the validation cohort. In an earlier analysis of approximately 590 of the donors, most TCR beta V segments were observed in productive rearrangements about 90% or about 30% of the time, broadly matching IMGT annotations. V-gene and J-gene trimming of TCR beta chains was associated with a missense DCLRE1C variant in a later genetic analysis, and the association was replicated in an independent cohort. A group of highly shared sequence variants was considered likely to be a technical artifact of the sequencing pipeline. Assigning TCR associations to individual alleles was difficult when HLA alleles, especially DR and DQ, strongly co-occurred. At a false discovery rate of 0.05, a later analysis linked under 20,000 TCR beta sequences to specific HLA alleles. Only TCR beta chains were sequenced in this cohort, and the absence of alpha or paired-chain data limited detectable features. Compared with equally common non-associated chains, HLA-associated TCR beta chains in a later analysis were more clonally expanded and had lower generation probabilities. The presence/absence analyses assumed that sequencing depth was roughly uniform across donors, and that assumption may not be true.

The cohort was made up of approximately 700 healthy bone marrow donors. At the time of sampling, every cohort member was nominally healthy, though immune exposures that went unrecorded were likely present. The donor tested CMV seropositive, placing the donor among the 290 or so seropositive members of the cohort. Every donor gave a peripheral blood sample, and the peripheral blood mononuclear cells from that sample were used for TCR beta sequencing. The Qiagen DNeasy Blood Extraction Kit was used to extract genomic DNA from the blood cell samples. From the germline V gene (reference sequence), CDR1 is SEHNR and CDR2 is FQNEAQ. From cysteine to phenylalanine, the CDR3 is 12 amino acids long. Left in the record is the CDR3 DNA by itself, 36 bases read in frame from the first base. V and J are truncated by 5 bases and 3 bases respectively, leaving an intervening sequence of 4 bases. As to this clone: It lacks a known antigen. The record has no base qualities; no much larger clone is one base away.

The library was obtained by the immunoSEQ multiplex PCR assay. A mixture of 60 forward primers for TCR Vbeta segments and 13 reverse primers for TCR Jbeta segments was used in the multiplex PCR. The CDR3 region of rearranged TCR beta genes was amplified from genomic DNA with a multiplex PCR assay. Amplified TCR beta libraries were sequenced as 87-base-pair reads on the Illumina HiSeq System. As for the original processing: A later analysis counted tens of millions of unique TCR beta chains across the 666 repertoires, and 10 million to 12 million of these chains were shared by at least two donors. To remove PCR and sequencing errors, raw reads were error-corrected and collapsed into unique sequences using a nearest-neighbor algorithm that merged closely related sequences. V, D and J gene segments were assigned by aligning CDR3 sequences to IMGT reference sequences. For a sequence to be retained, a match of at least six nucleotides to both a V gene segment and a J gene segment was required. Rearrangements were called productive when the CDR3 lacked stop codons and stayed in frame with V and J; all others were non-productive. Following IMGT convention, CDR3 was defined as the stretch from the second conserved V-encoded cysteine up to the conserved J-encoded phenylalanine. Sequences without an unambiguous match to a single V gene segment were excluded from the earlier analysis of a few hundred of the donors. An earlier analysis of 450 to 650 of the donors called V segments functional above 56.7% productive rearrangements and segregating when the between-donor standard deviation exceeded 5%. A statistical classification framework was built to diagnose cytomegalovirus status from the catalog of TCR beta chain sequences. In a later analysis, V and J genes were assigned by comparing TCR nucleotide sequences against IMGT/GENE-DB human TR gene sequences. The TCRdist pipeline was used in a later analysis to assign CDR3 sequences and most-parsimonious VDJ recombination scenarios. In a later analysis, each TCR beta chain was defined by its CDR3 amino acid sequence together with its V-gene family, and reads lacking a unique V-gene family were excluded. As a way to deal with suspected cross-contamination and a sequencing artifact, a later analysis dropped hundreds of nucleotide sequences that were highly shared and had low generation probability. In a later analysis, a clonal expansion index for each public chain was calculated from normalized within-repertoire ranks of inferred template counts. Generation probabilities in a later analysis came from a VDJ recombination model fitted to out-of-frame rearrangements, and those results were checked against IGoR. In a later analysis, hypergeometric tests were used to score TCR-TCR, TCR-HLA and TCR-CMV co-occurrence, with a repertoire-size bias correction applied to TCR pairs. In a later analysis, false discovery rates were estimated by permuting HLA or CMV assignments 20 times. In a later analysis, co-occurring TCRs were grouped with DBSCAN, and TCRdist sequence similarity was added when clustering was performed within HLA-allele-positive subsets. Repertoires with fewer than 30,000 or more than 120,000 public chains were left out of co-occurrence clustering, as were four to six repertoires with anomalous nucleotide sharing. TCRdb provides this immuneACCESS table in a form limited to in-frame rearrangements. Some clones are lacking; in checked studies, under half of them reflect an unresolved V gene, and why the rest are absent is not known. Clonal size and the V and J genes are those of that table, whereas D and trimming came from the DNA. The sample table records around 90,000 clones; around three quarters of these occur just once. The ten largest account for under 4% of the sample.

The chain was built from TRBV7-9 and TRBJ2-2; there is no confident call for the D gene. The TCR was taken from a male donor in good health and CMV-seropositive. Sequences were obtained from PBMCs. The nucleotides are TGTGCCAGCAGCCGCGACACCGGGGAGCTGTTTTTT. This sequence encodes CASSRDTGELFF. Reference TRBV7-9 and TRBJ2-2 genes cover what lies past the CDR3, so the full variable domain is DTGVSQNPRHKITKRGQNVTFRCDPISEHNRLYWYRQTLGQGPEFLTYFQNEAQLEKSRLLSDRFSAERPKGSFSTLEIQRTEQGDSAMYLCASSRDTGELFFGEGSRLTVL.